This TCR beta chain was sequenced in a study of OX40 agonist ivuxolimab in advanced cancers. About the research overall: The dose-escalation cohort was around 83% male, with a mean age of around 60 years, ranging about 20 to 79.

Method: immunoSEQ multiplex PCR; TCRdb's copy keeps in-frame clones and lacks some. The sample holds almost 85,000 clones, roughly nine tenths seen once. This CDR3 comprises 16 residues. The sequence came from an adult with an advanced solid tumor such as melanoma, head and neck, liver or kidney cancer. The chain carries TRBV21-1 and TRBJ1-5; TRBD1 was called by the table and not checked on the DNA. TRBV21-1 is a pseudogene segment. The starting material was CD4+ or CD8+ T cells sorted from blood, obtained in a trial of the OX40 agonist ivuxolimab. CDR3 sequence reads: CASSKLGTEGNQPQHF. The CDR3 DNA reads TGTGCCAGCAGCAAACTTGGGACAGAAGGGAATCAGCCCCAGCATTTT.